The table lists the clone carrying this T cell receptor beta chain with a count of one. Its specificity is unknown. The method was immunoSEQ multiplex PCR; TCRdb's version includes in-frame clones alone and lacks a portion of them. The profile covers 150,000 or so clones, with about 91% appearing a single time and 1% to 1.5% taken by the ten largest. V was shortened by 4 bases and J by 4 bases, with 13 bases between the two germline ends. There are 14 residues in the CDR3. Germline values: CDR1 SGHAT, CDR2 FQNNGV. This specimen comes from a study of T cell responses to AZD1222 COVID-19 vaccine. Whole-study results and caveats: After two AZD1222 doses, spike-specific TCR breadth and depth rose versus day 0.

The V gene is TRBV11-2, the J gene TRBJ1-2; TRBD1 is a possible D gene (6 bases). The origin of this receptor is an adult who received the AZD1222 COVID-19 vaccine. The sample in question was peripheral blood, obtained 28 days after the second AZD1222 dose. CDR3: CASSSRTELYGYTF. Written as DNA, the CDR3 is TGTGCCAGCAGCTCCAGGACAGAACTCTATGGCTACACCTTC.